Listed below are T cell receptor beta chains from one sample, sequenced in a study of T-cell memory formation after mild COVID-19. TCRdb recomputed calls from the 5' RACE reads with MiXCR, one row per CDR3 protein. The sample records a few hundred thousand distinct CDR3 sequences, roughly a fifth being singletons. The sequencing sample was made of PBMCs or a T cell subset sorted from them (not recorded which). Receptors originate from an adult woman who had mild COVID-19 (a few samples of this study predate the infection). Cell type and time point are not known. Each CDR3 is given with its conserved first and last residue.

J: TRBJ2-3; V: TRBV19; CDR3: CASSPRTLPTDTQYF
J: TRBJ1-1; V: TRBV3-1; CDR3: CASSPRTGGTEAFF
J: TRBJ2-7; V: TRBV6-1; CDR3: CASRSGTATNYEQYF
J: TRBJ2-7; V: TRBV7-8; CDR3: CASSSSGTVSYEQYF
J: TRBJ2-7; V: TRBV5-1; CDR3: CASSSGTSGRPFTYEQYF
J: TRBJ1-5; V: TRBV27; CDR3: CASSNRGLSNQPQHF
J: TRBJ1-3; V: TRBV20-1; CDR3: CSASDASASGNTIYF
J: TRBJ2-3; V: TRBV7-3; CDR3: CASSSGGGFDTQYF
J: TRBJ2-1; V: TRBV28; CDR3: CASRKGGSGRFYNEQFF
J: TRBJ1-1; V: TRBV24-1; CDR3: CATSETGSGNTEAFF
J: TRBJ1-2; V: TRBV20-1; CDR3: CSAWDRGRLNGYTF
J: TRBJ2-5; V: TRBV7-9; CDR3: CASSLRGAEETQYF
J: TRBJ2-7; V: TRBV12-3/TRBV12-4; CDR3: CASSLRLGSREQYF
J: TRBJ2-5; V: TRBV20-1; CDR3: CSARLGLVETQYF
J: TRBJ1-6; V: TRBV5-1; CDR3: CASSRDRNYNSPLHF
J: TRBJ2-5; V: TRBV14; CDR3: CASSRERTGQETQYF
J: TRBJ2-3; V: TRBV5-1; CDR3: CASSLGEDTQYF
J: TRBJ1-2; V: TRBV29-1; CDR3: CSVEGSESTNYGYTF
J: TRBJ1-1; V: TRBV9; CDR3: CASSSRGGMGTEAFF
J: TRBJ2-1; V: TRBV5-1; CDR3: CASSFPRGGTNEQFF
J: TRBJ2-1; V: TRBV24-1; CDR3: CATSDSRGRPDNEQFF
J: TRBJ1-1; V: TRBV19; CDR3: CASSIGGGLTEAFF
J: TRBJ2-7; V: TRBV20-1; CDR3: CSASDYNSYEQYF
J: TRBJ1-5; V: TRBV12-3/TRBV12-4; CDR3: CASSQMGANLPQHF
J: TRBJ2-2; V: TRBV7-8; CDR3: CASSPNPGGWTGELFF
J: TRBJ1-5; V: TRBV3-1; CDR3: CASSQAGRFNQPQHF
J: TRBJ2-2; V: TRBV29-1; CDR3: CSVVAGTGELFF
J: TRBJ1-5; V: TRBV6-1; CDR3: CASIGGAGNQPQHF
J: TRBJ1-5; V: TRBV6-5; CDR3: CASSYSPGQPQHF
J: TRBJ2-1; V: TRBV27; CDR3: CASSDTSGSLFYNEQFF
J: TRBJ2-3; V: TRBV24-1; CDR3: CATSGMRERTDTQYF
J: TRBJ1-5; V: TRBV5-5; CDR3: CASSSDTYQPQHF
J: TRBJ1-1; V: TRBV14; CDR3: CASSQAGGPWEAFF
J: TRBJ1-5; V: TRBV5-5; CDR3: CASSPQGPSNQPQHF
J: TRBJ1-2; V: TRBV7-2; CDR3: CASSLGPRQGYFYGYTF
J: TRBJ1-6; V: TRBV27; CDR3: CASSLWAANSPLHF
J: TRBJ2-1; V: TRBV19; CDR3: CASSSFIAGAYNEQFF
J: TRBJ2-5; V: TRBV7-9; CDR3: CASSFPETQYF
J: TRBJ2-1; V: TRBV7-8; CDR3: CASSLKQGAVNNEQFF
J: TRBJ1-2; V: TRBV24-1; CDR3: CATCAEGAIYGYTF
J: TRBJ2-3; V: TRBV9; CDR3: CASSVLLAGTGTDTQYF
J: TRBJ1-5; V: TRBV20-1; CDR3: CSARGQGSQPQHF